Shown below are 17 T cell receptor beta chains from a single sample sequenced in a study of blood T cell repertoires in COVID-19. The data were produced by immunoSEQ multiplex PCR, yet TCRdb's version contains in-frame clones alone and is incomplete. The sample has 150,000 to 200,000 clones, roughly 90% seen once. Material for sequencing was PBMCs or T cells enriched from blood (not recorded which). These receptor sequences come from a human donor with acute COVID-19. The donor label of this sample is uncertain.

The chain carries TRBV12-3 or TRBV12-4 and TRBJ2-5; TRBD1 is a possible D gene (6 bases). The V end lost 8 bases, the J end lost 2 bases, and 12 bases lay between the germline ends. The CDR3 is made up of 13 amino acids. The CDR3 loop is CASVGAEQETQYF. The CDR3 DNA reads TGTGCCAGCGTGGGGGCGGAACAAGAGACCCAGTACTTC.

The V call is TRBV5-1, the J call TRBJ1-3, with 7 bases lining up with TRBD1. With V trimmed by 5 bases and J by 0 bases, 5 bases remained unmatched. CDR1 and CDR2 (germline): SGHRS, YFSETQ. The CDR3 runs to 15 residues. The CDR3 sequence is CASSPGQVSGNTIYF. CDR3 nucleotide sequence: TGCGCCAGCAGTCCTGGACAGGTCTCTGGAAACACCATATATTTT. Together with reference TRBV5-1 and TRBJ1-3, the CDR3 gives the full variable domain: KAGVTQTPRYLIKTRGQQVTLSCSPISGHRSVSWYQQTPGQGLQFLFEYFSETQRNKGNFPGRFSGRQFSNSRSEMNVSTLELGDSALYLCASSPGQVSGNTIYFGEGSWLTVV.

Here the CDR3 reads CASSQERTADSPLHF. The CDR3 DNA reads as TGCGCCAGCAGCCAAGAGAGGACAGCAGATTCACCCCTCCACTTT. V and J are TRBV4-1 and TRBJ1-6; a possible D gene is TRBD1 (6 bases). CDR1 and CDR2 from the germline V gene are MGHRA and YSYEKL. The V end lost 0 bases, the J end lost 8 bases, and 11 bases lay between the germline ends. The CDR3 sequence is 15 residues long.

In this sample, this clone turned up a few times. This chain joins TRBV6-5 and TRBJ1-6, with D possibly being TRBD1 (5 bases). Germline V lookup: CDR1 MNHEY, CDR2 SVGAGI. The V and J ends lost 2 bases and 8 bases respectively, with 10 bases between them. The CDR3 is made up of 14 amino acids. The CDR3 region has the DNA TGTGCCAGCAGTTACGGGGGGACCCATTCACCCCTCCACTTT. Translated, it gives CASSYGGTHSPLHF.

CDR3 DNA: TGCGCCAGCAGCATTCCGGGACAGACTCTCTATGGCTACACCTTC. Its translation is CASSIPGQTLYGYTF. This sequence joins TRBV4-1 and TRBJ1-2, with TRBD1 matching over 7 bases. Per germline, CDR1 MGHRA and CDR2 YSYEKL. V shed 5 bases and J 4 bases; nucleotides not matched to a gene: 10. The CDR3 consists of 15 residues.

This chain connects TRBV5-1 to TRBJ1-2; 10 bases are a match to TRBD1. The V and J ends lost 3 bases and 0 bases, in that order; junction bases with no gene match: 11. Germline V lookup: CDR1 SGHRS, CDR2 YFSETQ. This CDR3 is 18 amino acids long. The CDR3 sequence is CASSSNTGQGTSNYGYTF. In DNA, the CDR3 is TGCGCCAGCAGCTCCAATACGGGACAGGGGACCTCTAACTATGGCTACACCTTC.

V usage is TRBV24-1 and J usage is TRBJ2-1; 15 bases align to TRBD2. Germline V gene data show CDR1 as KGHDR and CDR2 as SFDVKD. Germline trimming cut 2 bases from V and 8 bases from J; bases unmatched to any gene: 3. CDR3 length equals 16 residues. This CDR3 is CATSDSWTSGGDEQFF. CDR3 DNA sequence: TGTGCCACCAGTGATTCCTGGACTAGCGGGGGGGATGAGCAGTTCTTC.

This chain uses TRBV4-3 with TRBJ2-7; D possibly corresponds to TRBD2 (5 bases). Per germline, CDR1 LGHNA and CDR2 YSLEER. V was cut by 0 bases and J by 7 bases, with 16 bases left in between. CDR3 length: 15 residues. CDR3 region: CASSQDRTASGEQYF. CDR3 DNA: TGCGCCAGCAGCCAAGATCGTACAGCGAGCGGTGAGCAGTACTTC.

The DNA for the CDR3 is TGTGCCACCGAGGGCGTGAACACTGAAGCTTTCTTT. Residues: CATEGVNTEAFF. The rearrangement uses TRBV19 and TRBJ1-1, with unresolved D. CDR1 and CDR2 from the germline V gene are LNHDA and SQIVND (reference sequence). The V end was cut by 10 bases, the J end by 0 bases, with 9 bases between. CDR3 size: 12 residues. The variable domain in full, completed from reference TRBV19 and TRBJ1-1, reads DGGITQSPKYLFRKEGQNVTLSCEQNLNHDAMYWYRQDPGQGLRLIYYSQIVNDFQKGDIAEGYSVSREKKESFPLTVTSAQKNPTAFYLCATEGVNTEAFFGQGTRLTVV.

The CDR3 is CASSLDHRGQGEAFF. CDR3 nucleotides: TGTGCCAGCAGCTTGGATCACAGGGGGCAGGGTGAAGCTTTCTTT. J is TRBJ1-1 and V is TRBV5-5; TRBD1 aligns across 9 bases. Germline values: CDR1 SGHKS, CDR2 YYEKEE (reference sequence). The junction had 7 bases not matched to a gene; V was cut back by 0 bases and J by 7 bases. The CDR3 totals 15 residues.

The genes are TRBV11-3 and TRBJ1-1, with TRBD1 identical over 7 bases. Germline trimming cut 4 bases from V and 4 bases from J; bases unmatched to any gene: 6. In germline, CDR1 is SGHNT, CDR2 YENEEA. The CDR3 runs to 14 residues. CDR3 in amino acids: CASSSDRRGTEAFF. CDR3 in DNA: TGTGCCAGCAGCTCGGACAGGAGGGGCACTGAAGCTTTCTTT.

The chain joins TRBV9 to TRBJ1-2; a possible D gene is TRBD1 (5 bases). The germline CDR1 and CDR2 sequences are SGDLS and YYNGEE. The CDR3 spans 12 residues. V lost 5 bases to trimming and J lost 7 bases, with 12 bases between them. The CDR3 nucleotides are TGTGCCAGCAGTGTTCGCGACAGTGGCTACACCTTC. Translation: CASSVRDSGYTF. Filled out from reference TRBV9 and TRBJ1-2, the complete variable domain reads DSGVTQTPKHLITATGQRVTLRCSPRSGDLSVYWYQQSLDQGLQFLIQYYNGEERAKGNILERFSAQQFPDLHSELNLSSLELGDSALYFCASSVRDSGYTFGSGTRLTVV.

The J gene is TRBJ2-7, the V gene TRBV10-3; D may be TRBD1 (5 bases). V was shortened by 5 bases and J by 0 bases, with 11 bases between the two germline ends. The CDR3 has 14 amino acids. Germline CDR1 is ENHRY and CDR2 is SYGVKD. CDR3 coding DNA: TGTGCCATCAGTTTTGACAGACTCTCCTACGAGCAGTACTTC. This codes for CAISFDRLSYEQYF.

The CDR3 nucleotides are TGTGCCAGCAGCTTCGGTCCGGGGTCCGACACCATATATTTT. Its protein is CASSFGPGSDTIYF. This chain uses TRBV5-5 with TRBJ1-3; D is uncertain. Germline V lookup: CDR1 SGHKS, CDR2 YYEKEE (reference sequence). V was cut by 2 bases and J by 8 bases, with 14 bases left in between. This CDR3 has 14 residues.

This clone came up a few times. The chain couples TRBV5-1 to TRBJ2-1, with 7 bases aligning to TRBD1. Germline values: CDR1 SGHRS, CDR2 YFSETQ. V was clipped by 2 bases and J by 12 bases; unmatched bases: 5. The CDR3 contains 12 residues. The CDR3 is CASSLQGPGQFF. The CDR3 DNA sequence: TGCGCCAGCAGCTTACAGGGGCCCGGGCAGTTCTTC.

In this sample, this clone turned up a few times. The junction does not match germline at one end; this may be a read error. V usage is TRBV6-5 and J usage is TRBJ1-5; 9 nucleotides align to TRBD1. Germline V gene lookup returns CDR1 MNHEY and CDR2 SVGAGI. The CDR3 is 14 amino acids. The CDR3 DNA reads TGTGCCAGCAGTCCGGACAGGGGCAAACAGCCCCAGCATTTT. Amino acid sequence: CASSPDRGKQPQHF.

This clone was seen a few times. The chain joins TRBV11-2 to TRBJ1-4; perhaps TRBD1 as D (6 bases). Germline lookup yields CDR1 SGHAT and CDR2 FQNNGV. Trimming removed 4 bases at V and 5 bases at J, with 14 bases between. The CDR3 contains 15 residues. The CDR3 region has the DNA TGTGCCAGCAGCTCCTACCGACAGGTGAATGAAAAACTGTTTTTT. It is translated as CASSSYRQVNEKLFF.